The 13 T cell receptor beta chains below come from one sample, sequenced in a study of metastatic and nonmetastatic thyroid tumors. All patients reached thyroid surgery having received no treatment beforehand. From the PCR reads, TCRdb re-called clones with MiXCR. The data hold 35,000 to 40,000 clones, with less than 20% observed a single time. Input material: tumor tissue. All receptors come from a female donor with papillary thyroid cancer or a benign thyroid nodule (not recorded which). Some clones in this sample may be carry-over from other donors' samples.

The sample holds many counts of this clone. The V and J genes are TRBV4-1 and TRBJ2-1, with D possibly matching TRBD2 (7 bases). V was trimmed by 1 base and J by 10 bases, leaving 20 bases between them. Germline V gene lookup returns CDR1 MGHRA and CDR2 YSYEKL. CDR3 length equals 16 residues. The CDR3 loop reads CASSQVGGASAWEQFF. As DNA, the CDR3 is TGCGCCAGCAGCCAAGTGGGGGGGGCTAGCGCTTGGGAGCAGTTCTTC.

This clone has a count of ten or more. The genes are TRBV2 and TRBJ2-6; D not certain. Trimming took off 2 bases at V and 4 bases at J, with 12 bases between the two ends. Germline V lookup: CDR1 SNHLY, CDR2 FYNNEI. The CDR3 is 16 residues long. The chain's CDR3 is CASSELEKAGANVLTF. CDR3 coding DNA: TGTGCCAGCAGTGAATTAGAAAAGGCCGGGGCCAACGTCCTGACTTTC.

CDR3 sequence (DNA): TGTGCCTGGAGTGTACAGGACAGGCGGGGTGAAAAACTGTTTTTT. As protein: CAWSVQDRRGEKLFF. The V call is TRBV30, the J call TRBJ1-4, with 7 bases identical to TRBD1. From germline, CDR1 is GTSNPN and CDR2 SVGIG (reference sequence). This CDR3 has 15 residues. Losses at the gene ends were 0 bases for V and 7 bases for J; bases not matched to a gene: 8.

The J gene is TRBJ2-1, the V gene TRBV6-1, with D maybe TRBD1 (5 bases). The V end was cut by 6 bases, the J end by 5 bases, with 14 bases between. CDR1 and CDR2 from the germline V gene are MNHNS and SASEGT. The CDR3 covers 14 residues. CDR3 amino acids: CASRDNYRDNEQFF. In DNA form, the CDR3 reads TGTGCCAGCAGGGACAACTACCGGGACAATGAGCAGTTCTTC.

This clone was recorded at least ten times. V usage is TRBV30 and J usage is TRBJ2-1; D might be TRBD1 (6 bases). V lost 6 bases to trimming and J lost 5 bases, with 11 bases between them. Germline CDR1 is GTSNPN and CDR2 is SVGIG (reference sequence). The CDR3 length is 12 residues. This CDR3 is CACWGPHNEQFF. CDR3 sequence (DNA): TGTGCCTGCTGGGGGCCGCACAATGAGCAGTTCTTC.

This clone was seen many times. The V and J genes are TRBV7-3 and TRBJ1-2; no clear D. This CDR3 comprises 13 residues. The V end was cut by 4 bases, the J end by 5 bases, with 11 bases between. Germline V gene lookup returns CDR1 SGHTA and CDR2 FQGTGA. CDR3 bases: TGTGCCAGCAGCTCCGGACGGAGTTATGGCTACACCTTC. Encoded protein: CASSSGRSYGYTF.

This clone came up many times. The chain joins TRBV27 to TRBJ2-7, with 12 bases fitting TRBD1. CDR1 is MNHEY, CDR2 SMNVEV, per germline (reference sequence). The V and J ends lost 5 bases and 6 bases, in that order; junction bases with no gene match: 8. This CDR3 comprises 15 residues. The CDR3 DNA reads as TGTGCCAGCAGTCCGGGACAGGGGGCTATTGGCGAGCAGTACTTC. The encoded protein is CASSPGQGAIGEQYF.

This rearrangement joins TRBV5-1 to TRBJ1-3; the D is unclear. The CDR3 is made up of 13 amino acids. Germline CDR1 SGHRS, CDR2 YFSETQ. Trimming took 5 bases from V and 8 from J, leaving 14 bases between them. The CDR3 DNA reads as TGCGCCAGCAGTTTTTTTTTCGGGGACACCATATATTTT. Protein sequence: CASSFFFGDTIYF.

J is TRBJ1-4 and V is TRBV11-3; D is unclear. V lost 7 bases and J 4 bases, leaving 16 bases between the germline ends. Germline V gene data show CDR1 as SGHNT and CDR2 as YENEEA. This CDR3 has 15 residues. DNA of the CDR3: TGTGCCAGCACCGGCCGTTCGTGGGTTAATGAAAAACTGTTTTTT. Translation gives CASTGRSWVNEKLFF.

The chain uses TRBV28 and TRBJ2-1; 9 bases align to TRBD2. This CDR3 contains 17 residues. V gave up 1 base and J gave up 8 bases; unmatched junction bases: 12. Germline V lookup: CDR1 MDHEN, CDR2 SYDVKM. The CDR3 protein is CASSLSPYSGSVYEQFF. The CDR3 nucleotides are TGTGCCAGCAGTTTATCCCCGTATAGCGGGAGTGTGTATGAGCAGTTCTTC.

This clone has a count of ten or more. The V gene is TRBV28, the J gene TRBJ1-2; D unclear. Trimming stripped 2 bases from V and 4 bases from J, with 5 bases between. The length of the CDR3 is 12 residues. Germline CDR1 and CDR2: MDHEN and SYDVKM. CDR3 DNA sequence: TGTGCCAGCAGTTTACGGGGCTATGGCTACACCTTC. It translates to CASSLRGYGYTF.

This clone showed up many times. The V and J genes are TRBV9 and TRBJ1-2; the D gene is possibly TRBD1 (5 bases). The CDR3 consists of 14 residues. Trimming stripped 0 bases from V and 4 bases from J, with 10 bases between. In germline, CDR1 is SGDLS, CDR2 YYNGEE. DNA for the CDR3: TGTGCCAGCAGCGTAGCGCAGGGCGGCTATGGCTACACCTTC. Translated, it gives CASSVAQGGYGYTF.

At least ten counts were recorded for this clone. The rearrangement joins TRBV30 to TRBJ2-7, with D perhaps TRBD2 (5 bases). Germline V gives CDR1 GTSNPN, CDR2 SVGIG (reference sequence). CDR3 length equals 14 residues. Between the trimmed V and J ends, which lost 3 bases and 7 bases, there was a span of 19 bases. Here the CDR3 reads CAWRLPGQTGEQYF. For the CDR3, the DNA is TGTGCCTGGAGACTTCCGGGCCAAACGGGGGAGCAGTACTTC.